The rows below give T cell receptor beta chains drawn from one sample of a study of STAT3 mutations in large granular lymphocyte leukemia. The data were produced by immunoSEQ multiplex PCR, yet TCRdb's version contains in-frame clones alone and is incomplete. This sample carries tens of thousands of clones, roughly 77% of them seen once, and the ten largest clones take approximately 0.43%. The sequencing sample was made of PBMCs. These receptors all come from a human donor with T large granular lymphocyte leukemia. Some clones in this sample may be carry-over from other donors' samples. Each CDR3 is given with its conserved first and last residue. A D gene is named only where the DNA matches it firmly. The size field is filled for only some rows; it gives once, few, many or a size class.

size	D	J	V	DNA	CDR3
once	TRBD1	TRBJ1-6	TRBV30	TGTGCCTGGGACAGGGACAGGGTAGATTCACCCCTCCACTTT	CAWDRDRVDSPLHF
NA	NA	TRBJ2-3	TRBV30	TGTGCCTGGAGTCGGTCCCCCACGGGAACAGATACGCAGTATTTT	CAWSRSPTGTDTQYF
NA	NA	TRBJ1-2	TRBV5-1	TGCGCCAGCAGCTTGGGTGTAAGTGGTAACTATGGCTACACCTTC	CASSLGVSGNYGYTF
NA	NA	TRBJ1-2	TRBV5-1	TGCGCCAGCAGCTTTGACAGGCGGTATGGCTACACCTTC	CASSFDRRYGYTF
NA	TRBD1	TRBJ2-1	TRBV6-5	TGTGCCAGCAGCAACAGGGGGAGCTCCTACAATGAGCAGTTCTTC	CASSNRGSSYNEQFF
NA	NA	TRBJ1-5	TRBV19	TGTGCCAGTATTCCTTCTTGGGGGGGCGGGAGCAATCAGCCCCAGCATTTT	CASIPSWGGGSNQPQHF
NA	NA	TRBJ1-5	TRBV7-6	TGTGCCAGCAGCTTAATCGAGGATCAGCCCCAGCATTTT	CASSLIEDQPQHF
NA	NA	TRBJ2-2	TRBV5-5	TGTGCCAGCAGCCAAGTAGCGAACATGAACACCGGGGAGCTGTTTTTT	CASSQVANMNTGELFF
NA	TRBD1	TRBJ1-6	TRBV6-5	TGTGCCAGCTGGGGACAGTATAATTCACCCCTCCACTTT	CASWGQYNSPLHF
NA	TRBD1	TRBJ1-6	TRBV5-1	TGCGCCAGCACCGTTGGAGACAGGGGTATCTCACCCCTCCACTTT	CASTVGDRGISPLHF
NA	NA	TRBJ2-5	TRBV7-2	TGTGCCAGCAGCCGACAGAACCAAGAGACCCAGTACTTC	CASSRQNQETQYF
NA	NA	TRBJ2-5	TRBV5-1	TGCGCCAGCAGCTTGGTTCCCCAAGAGACCCAGTACTTC	CASSLVPQETQYF
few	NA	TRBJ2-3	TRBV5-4	TGTGCCTCATCAGCGGACACAGATACGCAGTATTTT	CASSADTDTQYF
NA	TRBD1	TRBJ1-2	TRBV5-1	TGCGCCAGCAGCCCCGGACAGGGCTATGGCTACACCTTC	CASSPGQGYGYTF
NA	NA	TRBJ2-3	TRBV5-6	TGTGCCAGCAGCTTGGTAGGGAAACTTAGCACAGATACGCAGTATTTT	CASSLVGKLSTDTQYF
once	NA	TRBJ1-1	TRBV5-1	TGCGCCAGCAGCTTGGAAGCTTCCTTTGGGGCTTTCTTT	CASSLEASFGAFF
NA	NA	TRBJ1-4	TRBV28	TGTGCCAGCGGCCCGGGAGCTAGGGGTGAAAAACTGTTTTTT	CASGPGARGEKLFF
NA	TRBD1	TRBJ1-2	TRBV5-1	TGCGCCAGCAGCTCGGGACAGGCGAACTATGGCTACACCTTC	CASSSGQANYGYTF
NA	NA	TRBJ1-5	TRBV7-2	TGTGCCAGCAGCCCCAGAGCGGTGGGCAATCAGCCCCAGCATTTT	CASSPRAVGNQPQHF
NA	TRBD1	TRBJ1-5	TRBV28	TGTGCCAGCGGACAGGGACCTTATAGCAATCAGCCCCAGCATTTT	CASGQGPYSNQPQHF
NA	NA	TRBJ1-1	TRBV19	TGTGCCAGTAGTATTAGTTCCAGGGGAATCCCTGAAGCTTTCTTT	CASSISSRGIPEAFF
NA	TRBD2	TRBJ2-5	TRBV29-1	TGCAGCACCCCCGGGGGACTAGCTGGTGAGACCCAGTACTTC	CSTPGGLAGETQYF
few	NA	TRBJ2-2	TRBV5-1	TGCGCCAGCAGCGGTTTGGCAGGGAGGACCGGGGAGCTGTTTTTT	CASSGLAGRTGELFF
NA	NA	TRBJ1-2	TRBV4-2	TGTGCCAGCAGAAAGGTTGGGGGGATCAACTATGGCTACACCTTC	CASRKVGGINYGYTF
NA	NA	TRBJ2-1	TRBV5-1	TGCGCCAGCAGCCCCCAAAGGGTAAGCTCCTACAATGAGCAGTTCTTC	CASSPQRVSSYNEQFF
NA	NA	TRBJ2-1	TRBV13	TGTGCCAGCAGTCGTGATCTTGGACGGCATGAGCAGTTCTTC	CASSRDLGRHEQFF
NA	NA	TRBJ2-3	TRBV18	TGTGCCAGCTCACCACGTACTAGCTCCACAGATACGCAGTATTTT	CASSPRTSSTDTQYF
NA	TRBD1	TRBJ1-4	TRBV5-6	TGTGCCAGCAGCTTGGCGGCAGGGGGTTGGGTTAATGAAAAACTGTTTTTT	CASSLAAGGWVNEKLFF
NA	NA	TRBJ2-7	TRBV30	TGTGCCTGGAATGGGGTAGGGTCCCACGAGCAGTACTTC	CAWNGVGSHEQYF
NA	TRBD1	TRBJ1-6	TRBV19	TGTGCCAGTAGTCTCGATCAGGGGGATTTCGGTTCACCCCTCCACTTT	CASSLDQGDFGSPLHF
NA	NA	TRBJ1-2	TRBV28	TGTGCCAGCAGCTTATCTCCCGGGACGGGCTATGGTTACACCTTC	CASSLSPGTGYGYTF
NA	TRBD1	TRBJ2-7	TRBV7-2	TGTGCCAGCAACCTTGACAGGGACTACGAGCAGTACTTC	CASNLDRDYEQYF
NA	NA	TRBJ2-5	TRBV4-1	TGCGCCAGCAGCCAAGATTCGTTTGAGACCCAGTACTTC	CASSQDSFETQYF
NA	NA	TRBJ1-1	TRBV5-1	TGCGCCAGCAGCCTGGGGGCGGGTACTGAAGCTTTCTTT	CASSLGAGTEAFF
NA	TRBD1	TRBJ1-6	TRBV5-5	TGTGCCAGCAACGGACAGGGAAGGGTTAATTCACCCCTCCACTTT	CASNGQGRVNSPLHF
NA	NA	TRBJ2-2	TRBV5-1	TGCGCCAGCAACAAGAACACCGGGGAGCTGTTTTTT	CASNKNTGELFF
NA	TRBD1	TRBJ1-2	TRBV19	TGTGCCAGTGCAGATGGGACAGGGAGAACCTATGGCTACACCTTC	CASADGTGRTYGYTF
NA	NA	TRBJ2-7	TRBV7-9	TGTGCCAGCAGCTTCCGGGGAGCAAGCTACGAGCAGTACTTC	CASSFRGASYEQYF
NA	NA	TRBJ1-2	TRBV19	TGTGCCAGCATACGGAGGGACGGTAACTATGGCTACACCTTC	CASIRRDGNYGYTF
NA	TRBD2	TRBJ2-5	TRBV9	TGTGCCAGCAGCGGGACTAGCGGGGGTCAAGAGACCCAGTACTTC	CASSGTSGGQETQYF
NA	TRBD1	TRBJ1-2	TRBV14	TGTGCCAGCAGCAAAGAAGGGGACAGGGGCGATGGCTACACCTTC	CASSKEGDRGDGYTF
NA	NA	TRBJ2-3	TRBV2	TGTGCCAGCGCCCGGGACTCTAGCACAGATACGCAGTATTTT	CASARDSSTDTQYF
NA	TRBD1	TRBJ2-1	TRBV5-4	TGTGCCAGCAGCTCGCCGGGACAGCCCAATGAGCAGTTCTTC	CASSSPGQPNEQFF
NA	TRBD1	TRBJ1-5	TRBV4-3	TGCGCCAGCAGCCAAGGTACAGGGGGTGGAAATCAGCCCCAGCATTTT	CASSQGTGGGNQPQHF
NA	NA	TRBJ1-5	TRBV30	TGTGCCTGGAGAGGTTCATCCACGCAGCCCCAGCATTTT	CAWRGSSTQPQHF
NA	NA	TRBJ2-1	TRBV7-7	TGTGCTAGCAGCTTAGGTTTTAGCAATGAGCAGTTCTTC	CASSLGFSNEQFF
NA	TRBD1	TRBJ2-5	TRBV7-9	TGTGCCAGCAGCCGACAGGGGCCGCAAGAGACCCAGTACTTC	CASSRQGPQETQYF
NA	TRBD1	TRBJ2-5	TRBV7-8	TGTGCCAGCAGACAATACGGACAGGGCCCCCAGGGGACCCAGTACTTC	CASRQYGQGPQGTQYF
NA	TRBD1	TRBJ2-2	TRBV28	TGTGCCAGCAGTTTTAGACAGGGGTACACCGGGGAGCTGTTTTTT	CASSFRQGYTGELFF
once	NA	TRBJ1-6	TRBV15	TGTGCCACCAGCAGAGTGTCAGGGAGCTCCTATAATTCACCCCTCCACTTT	CATSRVSGSSYNSPLHF
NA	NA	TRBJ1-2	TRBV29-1	TGCAGCGTCTTTGGGGACTATGGCTACACCTTC	CSVFGDYGYTF
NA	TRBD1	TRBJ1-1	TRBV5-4	TGTGCCAGCAGCTGGGACAGGAACACTGAAGCTTTCTTT	CASSWDRNTEAFF
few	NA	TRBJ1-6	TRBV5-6	TGTGCCAGCAGCTTGGCCTCGGGCACAGGTCGTTCACCCCTCCACTTT	CASSLASGTGRSPLHF
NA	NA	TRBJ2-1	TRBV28	TGTGCCAGCAGCTCCAAACCTCTAGCGTCCAATGAGCAGTTCTTC	CASSSKPLASNEQFF
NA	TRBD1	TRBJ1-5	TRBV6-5	TGTGCCAGCAGTCCGACAGGGAATAGCAATCAGCCCCAGCATTTT	CASSPTGNSNQPQHF
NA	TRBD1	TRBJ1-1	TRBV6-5	TGTGCCAGCAGTGTTTCCGGGACAGTGAACACTGAAGCTTTCTTT	CASSVSGTVNTEAFF
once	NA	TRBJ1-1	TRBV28	TGTGCCAGCAGCGGGGGCAGCGGGACTGAAGCTTTCTTT	CASSGGSGTEAFF